The entry below describes one TCR beta chain. These data come from a study of blood T cells in healthy people across ages. Primers used in a second PCR of roughly 6 to 11 cycles were a sample-barcoded 5' primer and a J-beta primer mix. TCRdb called the 5' RACE reads again in MiXCR, with one record for every CDR3 protein. The top ten clones hold 15% of a sample with roughly 700,000 distinct CDR3 sequences, 32% of them seen once. The authors extracted at least 5 micrograms of total RNA per sample. This TCR was recovered from an elderly woman in good health. Sequencing was done on a sample of blood.

CDR3 DNA sequence: TGTGCCTGGAGGGTACGACAGGGGAACTATGGCTACACCTTC. It is translated as CAWRVRQGNYGYTF. V is TRBV30 and J is TRBJ1-2; 8 nucleotides align to TRBD1. V shed 3 bases, J shed 2 bases, and the junction held 5 bases outside the gene matches. Germline V gene data show CDR1 as GTSNPN and CDR2 as SVGIG (reference sequence). CDR3 length equals 14 residues.